The 18 T cell receptor beta chains below all came from one sample that was sequenced in a study of stem cell transplantation in POMP-related autoinflammatory disease. Clones were sequenced by immunoSEQ multiplex PCR, and TCRdb holds only the in-frame ones, with some missing. The sample includes about 26,000 clones, approximately 85% seen only once; the top ten take around 2.5%. The sequencing used CD4+ T cells from PBMCs, collected before stem cell transplantation. These receptors originate from a human donor with POMP-related autoinflammation and immune dysregulation (PRAID).

V usage is TRBV4-1 and J usage is TRBJ1-4; 7 bases fit TRBD1. Germline values: CDR1 MGHRA, CDR2 YSYEKL. This CDR3 comprises 14 residues. V dropped 6 bases and J dropped 5; count of bases not matched to a gene: 6. CDR3 in amino acids: CASRRTGSNEKLFF. CDR3 sequence (DNA): TGCGCCAGCAGACGGACAGGCAGCAATGAAAAACTGTTTTTT.

The rearrangement joins TRBV2 to TRBJ2-7; D not certain. This CDR3 has 11 residues. Germline assignment: CDR1 SNHLY and CDR2 FYNNEI. V lost 10 bases, J lost 2 bases, and 9 bases lay in between. CDR3 sequence (DNA): TGTGCCACCTCAAGCCCCTACGAGCAGTACTTC. Protein: CATSSPYEQYF.

The rearrangement links TRBV5-4 to TRBJ1-6; D might be TRBD1 (5 bases). V lost 2 bases to trimming and J lost 5 bases, with 14 bases between them. The CDR3 runs to 16 residues. CDR1 and CDR2 from the germline V gene are SGHNT and YYREEE (reference sequence). As DNA, the CDR3 is TGTGCCAGCAGCTTCCAGGGTTTAGGGAATAATTCACCCCTCCACTTT. Amino acid sequence: CASSFQGLGNNSPLHF. The entire variable domain, with the rest obtained from reference TRBV5-4 and TRBJ1-6, is as follows: ETGVTQSPTHLIKTRGQQVTLRCSSQSGHNTVSWYQQALGQGPQFIFQYYREEENGRGNFPPRFSGLQFPNYSSELNVNALELDDSALYLCASSFQGLGNNSPLHFGNGTRLTVT.

The genes are TRBV2 and TRBJ1-2, with D uncertain. Trimming stripped 4 bases from V and 0 bases from J, with 12 bases between. Germline CDR1 and CDR2: SNHLY and FYNNEI. This CDR3 spans 15 amino acids. The chain's CDR3 is CASSVGWTSNYGYTF. The CDR3 nucleotides are TGTGCCAGCAGTGTGGGATGGACGTCTAACTATGGCTACACCTTC.

This chain joins TRBV2 and TRBJ1-5, with a tentative D call TRBD1 (6 bases). The CDR3 length is 15 residues. V lost 1 base, J lost 0 bases, and 7 bases lay in between. Germline values: CDR1 SNHLY, CDR2 FYNNEI. The CDR3 DNA reads as TGTGCCAGCAGTGAAGGACAGGATAGCAATCAGCCCCAGCATTTT. It specifies CASSEGQDSNQPQHF.

This clone was found a few times. CDR3 sequence reads: CASSYSGQGAWGYTF. In DNA, the CDR3 is TGTGCCAGCAGTTACTCGGGACAGGGGGCGTGGGGCTACACCTTC. V usage is TRBV6-5 and J usage is TRBJ1-2, with 12 bases that match TRBD1. Germline V gene lookup returns CDR1 MNHEY and CDR2 SVGAGI. The V segment lost 0 bases and the J segment 8 bases; nucleotides outside the gene matches: 4. This CDR3 comprises 15 residues.

The genes are TRBV6-5 and TRBJ1-1; D not resolved. V was cut by 5 bases and J by 5 bases, with 18 bases left in between. CDR3 length equals 15 residues. Germline lookup yields CDR1 MNHEY and CDR2 SVGAGI. CDR3 coding DNA: TGTGCCAGCAGTCCCACCCGTGGGCCGAGGACTGAAGCTTTCTTT. Amino acids: CASSPTRGPRTEAFF.

The J gene is TRBJ2-2, the V gene TRBV19, with D possibly TRBD2 on 6 matching bases. Germline V lookup: CDR1 LNHDA, CDR2 SQIVND (reference sequence). CDR3 length: 17 amino acids. Trimming pared 2 bases from V and 4 bases from J, leaving 17 bases between. As DNA, the CDR3 is TGTGCCAGTAGTATATCAGGCAGGGCGCGGGGCACCGGGGAGCTGTTTTTT. It yields the protein CASSISGRARGTGELFF.

The CDR3 DNA reads TGCGCCAGCAGCTTCTTAGCGGGAGTACGCGAGCAGTACTTC. Amino acid sequence: CASSFLAGVREQYF. This chain connects TRBV5-1 to TRBJ2-7, with TRBD2 identical over 9 bases. Germline trimming cut 2 bases from V and 6 bases from J; bases unmatched to any gene: 6. Per germline, CDR1 SGHRS and CDR2 YFSETQ. There are 14 residues in the CDR3.

The chain employs TRBV6-1 and TRBJ2-7; a weak D match, TRBD1 (5 bases). Trimming cost V 5 bases and J 3 bases, with 11 bases left between them. Per germline, CDR1 MNHNS and CDR2 SASEGT. This CDR3 contains 13 residues. In DNA, the CDR3 is TGTGCCAGCAGTTTGACTGACAGCTACGAGCAGTACTTC. Protein product: CASSLTDSYEQYF.

The chain employs TRBV9 and TRBJ1-1, with 7 positions matching TRBD1. Germline lookup yields CDR1 SGDLS and CDR2 YYNGEE. CDR3 length: 14 amino acids. The J segment lost 2 bases and the V segment lost 4 bases, leaving 5 bases of the junction unmatched. The CDR3 loop reads CASSKYRGNTEAFF. The CDR3 DNA reads as TGTGCCAGCAGCAAATACAGGGGTAACACTGAAGCTTTCTTT.

The rearrangement links TRBV5-1 to TRBJ1-1; 9 bases are a match to TRBD1. Germline values: CDR1 SGHRS, CDR2 YFSETQ. The CDR3 has 15 amino acids. V dropped 3 bases and J dropped 4; count of bases not matched to a gene: 7. The CDR3: CASSYGTGRGTEAFF. DNA for the CDR3: TGCGCCAGCAGCTACGGGACAGGGCGGGGCACTGAAGCTTTCTTT.

The chain links TRBV30 to TRBJ2-3; D ambiguous. Per germline, CDR1 GTSNPN and CDR2 SVGIG (reference sequence). The CDR3 has 14 residues. V lost 3 bases and J 4 bases, leaving 14 bases between the germline ends. CDR3 nucleotides: TGTGCCTGGAGGCACGGATTAGGCGCAGATACGCAGTATTTT. Translating gives CAWRHGLGADTQYF.

The gene calls are TRBV5-6 and TRBJ2-1; D unclear. The germline V and J ends were trimmed by 1 base and 2 bases, with 10 bases remaining between them. The CDR3 contains 15 residues. The V gene's germline CDR1 is SGHDT and CDR2 YYEEEE. CDR3 nucleotide sequence: TGTGCCAGCAGCTTGAAAGGCGGCCCCTACAATGAGCAGTTCTTC. It translates to CASSLKGGPYNEQFF. The variable domain in full, with the rest retrieved from reference TRBV5-6 and TRBJ2-1, is DAGVTQSPTHLIKTRGQQVTLRCSPKSGHDTVSWYQQALGQGPQFIFQYYEEEERQRGNFPDRFSGHQFPNYSSELNVNALLLGDSALYLCASSLKGGPYNEQFFGPGTRLTVL.

CDR3 in DNA: TGTGCCAGCAGCCAAGGGTTATTAAAGACCCAGTACTTC. It translates to CASSQGLLKTQYF. The V call is TRBV14, the J call TRBJ2-5; D call uncertain. The CDR3 length is 13 residues. Deletions cut 1 base from V and 6 bases from J, with 9 bases between. The germline gives CDR1 SGHDN, CDR2 FVKESK.

Notes on this clone: At the DNA level, this CDR3 is encoded by other sequences in the same sample as well. J is TRBJ1-2 and V is TRBV2; possible D gene TRBD1, 6 bases. The CDR3 has 12 residues. The V and J ends lost 3 bases and 5 bases respectively, with 7 bases between them. The germline V gene encodes CDR1 SNHLY and CDR2 FYNNEI. CDR3 residues: CASSEQGYGYTF. As DNA, the CDR3 is TGTGCCAGCAGTGAGCAGGGGTATGGCTACACCTTC.

The V gene is TRBV4-1, the J gene TRBJ1-4, with 11 bases lining up with TRBD1. Trimming took 11 bases from V and 1 from J; bases not matched to a gene: 9. Per the germline V gene, CDR1 is MGHRA and CDR2 is YSYEKL. This CDR3 region has 16 residues. In DNA, the CDR3 is TGCGCCGCAGGGGGGACAGGGGGTCGAACTAATGAAAAACTGTTTTTT. This gives the protein CAAGGTGGRTNEKLFF.

The rearrangement links TRBV7-9 to TRBJ2-1, with D unclear. The length of the CDR3 is 10 residues. Trimming cost V 1 base and J 9 bases, with 1 base left between them. Per germline, CDR1 SEHNR and CDR2 FQNEAQ (reference sequence). CDR3 nucleotides: TGTGCCAGCAGCTTAGGTGAGCAGTTCTTC. Amino acid sequence: CASSLGEQFF.